These 27 T cell receptor beta chains were sequenced from one sample in a study of T cell repertoires in cytomegalovirus infection. MiXCR was run by TCRdb on the reads, yielding one entry per CDR3 protein. The sample shows 350,000 to 400,000 distinct CDR3 sequences, around a third of them seen only once. Their antigen targets remain unknown. The sample in question was cultured PBMCs, obtained from culture after CMV antigen stimulation. Every receptor here comes from a human donor in good health (CMV status not recorded). Some clones in this sample may be carry-over from other donors' samples.

This clonotype has a handful of counts. J is TRBJ2-5 and V is TRBV5-1; TRBD2 is a possible D gene (6 bases). V dropped 3 bases and J dropped 3 bases, with 15 bases sitting between them. Germline V gene sequence: CDR1 SGHRS, CDR2 YFSETQ. The CDR3 is 15 amino acids. CDR3 residues: CASSSGTWTEETQYF. As DNA, the CDR3 is TGCGCCAGCAGCTCAGGGACTTGGACCGAAGAGACCCAGTACTTC. Full variable domain (missing parts from reference TRBV5-1 and TRBJ2-5): KAGVTQTPRYLIKTRGQQVTLSCSPISGHRSVSWYQQTPGQGLQFLFEYFSETQRNKGNFPGRFSGRQFSNSRSEMNVSTLELGDSALYLCASSSGTWTEETQYFGPGTRLLVL.

This clonotype has at least ten counts. This chain links TRBV7-9 with TRBJ2-1, with a possible D match to TRBD2 (6 bases). From germline, CDR1 is SEHNR and CDR2 FQNEAQ (reference sequence). With 5 bases removed from V and 10 bases from J, the gap between germline ends came to 12 bases. This CDR3 region has 12 residues. CDR3 residues: CASSARGYEQFF. As DNA, the CDR3 is TGTGCCAGCAGCGCCCGGGGGTACGAGCAGTTCTTC.

The chain joins TRBV27 to TRBJ2-5; D may be TRBD2 (6 bases). This CDR3 has 14 amino acids. The germline V and J ends were trimmed by 0 bases and 5 bases, with 10 bases remaining between them. CDR1 is MNHEY and CDR2 is SMNVEV in the germline V gene (reference sequence). CDR3 protein: CASSLSYGSETQYF. In nucleotides, the CDR3 is TGTGCCAGCAGTTTATCTTACGGGAGCGAGACCCAGTACTTC.

This clonotype was picked up many times. The chain employs TRBV7-2 and TRBJ2-1; TRBD2 is a possible D gene (5 bases). Trimming stripped 2 bases from V and 3 bases from J, with 11 bases between. The CDR3 spans 15 residues. Germline V gene sequence: CDR1 SGHTA, CDR2 FQGNSA. For the CDR3, the DNA is TGTGCCAGCAGCTTATTCCTAGCTTACTACAATGAGCAGTTCTTC. Its translation is CASSLFLAYYNEQFF.

The DNA of the CDR3 is TGTGCCAGCAGTTACACGTCGGGGTATGGCAATCAGCCCCAGCATTTT. This sequence encodes CASSYTSGYGNQPQHF. The V and J genes are TRBV6-6 and TRBJ1-5, with no clear D. Trimming removed 2 bases at V and 2 bases at J, with 13 bases between. Germline V lookup: CDR1 MNHNY, CDR2 SVGAGI (reference sequence). The CDR3 contains 16 residues.

The chain uses TRBV28 and TRBJ2-5, with 10 nucleotides matching TRBD2. V dropped 3 bases and J dropped 9; count of bases not matched to a gene: 16. Germline CDR1 is MDHEN and CDR2 is SYDVKM. The CDR3 length is 17 residues. The CDR3, as DNA: TGTGCCAGCAGTTTCTCTCTAGCGGGAGTGGCCGTCTGGGCCCAGTACTTC. Translation: CASSFSLAGVAVWAQYF.

The rearrangement links TRBV12-3 or TRBV12-4 to TRBJ1-5; 9 nucleotides agree with TRBD1. The CDR3 is 17 amino acids. Germline trimming cut 4 bases from V and 5 bases from J; bases unmatched to any gene: 12. CDR3 residues: CASSWGQGGVGDQPQHF. DNA for the CDR3: TGTGCCAGCAGTTGGGGACAGGGCGGAGTAGGCGATCAGCCCCAGCATTTT.

The V gene is TRBV2, the J gene TRBJ2-3; no reliable D call. This CDR3 is 12 amino acids long. Germline V lookup: CDR1 SNHLY, CDR2 FYNNEI. V was pared by 5 bases and J by 11 bases, with 14 bases between. The CDR3 reads CASSLPRMGQYF. CDR3 nucleotide sequence: TGTGCCAGCAGTTTACCCAGAATGGGGCAGTATTTT. Drawing the rest from reference TRBV2 and TRBJ2-3, the complete variable domain is EPEVTQTPSHQVTQMGQEVILRCVPISNHLYFYWYRQILGQKVEFLVSFYNNEISEKSEIFDDQFSVERPDGSNFTLKIRSTKLEDSAMYFCASSLPRMGQYFGPGTRLTVL.

The sample holds a few counts of this clonotype. The rearrangement joins TRBV11-2 to TRBJ2-5; 12 nucleotides align to TRBD2. Germline V CDR1 and CDR2: SGHAT, FQNNGV. The CDR3 runs 18 residues. V shed 5 bases and J 4 bases; nucleotides not matched to a gene: 14. DNA of the CDR3: TGTGCCAGCAGCCCGACGAGTCTAGCGGGAGGGCCGGGAGAGACCCAGTACTTC. This encodes CASSPTSLAGGPGETQYF.

This clonotype has only a few counts. The chain uses TRBV12-3 or TRBV12-4 and TRBJ2-7; D is possibly TRBD1 or TRBD2 (5 bases each). The CDR3 extends over 14 amino acids. The germline V and J ends were trimmed by 6 bases and 2 bases, with 14 bases remaining between them. CDR3 sequence (DNA): TGTGCCAGCAGCGTCCGGGACGGTGCCTACGAGCAGTACTTC. Encoded protein: CASSVRDGAYEQYF.

In its sample, this clonotype was seen once. The chain is built from TRBV30 and TRBJ2-7; D is possibly TRBD1 (6 bases). Per germline, CDR1 GTSNPN and CDR2 SVGIG (reference sequence). V was trimmed by 1 base and J by 3 bases, leaving 10 bases between them. This CDR3 is built from 13 residues. CDR3 sequence: CAWSGQVGYEQYF. CDR3 sequence (DNA): TGTGCCTGGAGTGGACAGGTTGGCTACGAGCAGTACTTC. Complete variable domain (other parts from reference TRBV30 and TRBJ2-7): SQTIHQWPATLVQPVGSPLSLECTVEGTSNPNLYWYRQAAGRGLQLLFYSVGIGQISSEVPQNLSASRPQDRQFILSSKKLLLSDSGFYLCAWSGQVGYEQYFGPGTRLTVT.

V gene TRBV10-3 combines with J gene TRBJ2-7, with 9 bases that match TRBD1. CDR3 length equals 13 residues. The germline V gene has CDR1 ENHRY and CDR2 SYGVKD. With 9 bases clipped from V and 9 bases from J, the junction kept 12 bases outside the gene matches. The CDR3 sequence: CAITTGGDSGQYF. In DNA form, the CDR3 reads TGTGCCATTACGACAGGGGGAGATTCAGGGCAGTACTTC.

The CDR3 here is CASSLQRTVEKLFF. CDR3 DNA sequence: TGTGCCAGCAGTTTACAAAGGACAGTTGAAAAACTGTTTTTT. The chain employs TRBV28 and TRBJ1-4; a weak D match, TRBD1 (6 bases). CDR3 size: 14 residues. V lost 2 bases to trimming and J lost 7 bases, with 11 bases between them. Germline V lookup: CDR1 MDHEN, CDR2 SYDVKM.

This clonotype was recorded at least ten times. The chain joins TRBV7-6 to TRBJ2-3, with 7 nucleotides matching TRBD2. With 3 bases clipped from V and 1 base from J, the junction kept 1 base outside the gene matches. CDR1 is SGHVS and CDR2 is FNYEAQ in the germline V gene. The CDR3 sequence is 14 residues long. The CDR3 sequence is CASSFGGGTDTQYF. CDR3 bases: TGTGCCAGCAGCTTTGGGGGGGGCACAGATACGCAGTATTTT.

The CDR3 is CASSTTGQTNQPQHF. In nucleotides, the CDR3 is TGTGCCAGCAGTACTACTGGACAGACAAATCAGCCCCAGCATTTT. V usage is TRBV7-8 and J usage is TRBJ1-5, with a tentative D call TRBD1 (6 bases). Germline CDR1 SGHVS, CDR2 FQNEAQ. This CDR3 is 15 amino acids long. Trimming cost V 6 bases and J 4 bases, with 16 bases left between them. Based on the CDR3 plus reference TRBV7-8 and TRBJ1-5, the full variable domain is GAGVSQSPRYKVAKRGQDVALRCDPISGHVSLFWYQQALGQGPEFLTYFQNEAQLDKSGLPSDRFFAERPEGSVSTLKIQRTQQEDSAVYLCASSTTGQTNQPQHFGDGTRLSIL.

This clonotype was recorded many times. This sequence joins TRBV7-9 and TRBJ2-2; TRBD1 matches at 9 bases. Looked up from germline, CDR1 is SEHNR and CDR2 is FQNEAQ (reference sequence). The trim removed 6 bases at V and 6 bases at J, leaving 11 bases unmatched. This CDR3 is built from 16 residues. The CDR3 DNA is TGTGCCAGCAGGCGACAGGGGGGATTCAGGGCCGGGGAGCTGTTTTTT. Translation gives CASRRQGGFRAGELFF.

This clonotype was detected only a few times. V gene TRBV12-3 or TRBV12-4 combines with J gene TRBJ1-5; possibly TRBD1 for D (5 bases). The V end was cut by 3 bases, the J end by 4 bases, with 13 bases between. The CDR3 length is 15 residues. CDR3 DNA: TGTGCCAGCAGTTTCTATCAGGGACTTAATCAGCCCCAGCATTTT. Protein product: CASSFYQGLNQPQHF.

The rearrangement uses TRBV6-1 and TRBJ2-1; D gene unclear. The CDR3 consists of 14 residues. Germline CDR1 and CDR2: MNHNS and SASEGT. Trimming stripped 6 bases from V and 0 bases from J, with 9 bases between. The CDR3 loop is CASRGSASYNEQFF. DNA of the CDR3: TGTGCCAGCAGGGGAAGCGCCTCCTACAATGAGCAGTTCTTC.

This clonotype was counted at least ten times. The chain carries TRBV7-9 and TRBJ2-5; D gene uncertain. The CDR3 is made up of 15 amino acids. The germline V and J ends were trimmed by 4 bases and 3 bases, with 15 bases remaining between them. Germline V gene data show CDR1 as SEHNR and CDR2 as FQNEAQ (reference sequence). Here the CDR3 DNA reads TGTGCCAGCAGCTCATGGTTCGGGCTAGAAGAGACCCAGTACTTC. Amino acid sequence: CASSSWFGLEETQYF.

This clonotype appeared once. The rearrangement links TRBV29-1 to TRBJ2-7, with D maybe TRBD2 (5 bases). The V and J ends lost 1 base and 6 bases respectively, with 13 bases between them. From germline, CDR1 is SQVTM and CDR2 ANQGSEA. This CDR3 has 13 amino acids. Here the CDR3 reads CSVEVSGFSEQYF. For the CDR3, the DNA is TGCAGCGTTGAAGTAAGCGGATTCTCCGAGCAGTACTTC.

This clonotype was counted at least ten times. The chain joins TRBV7-9 to TRBJ2-4; the D is unclear. CDR1 and CDR2 from the germline V gene are SEHNR and FQNEAQ (reference sequence). V dropped 0 bases and J dropped 1 base, with 10 bases sitting between them. The CDR3 has 16 amino acids. The CDR3 protein is CASSLARVFAKNIQYF. The CDR3 coding sequence is TGTGCCAGCAGCTTAGCTAGGGTTTTTGCCAAAAACATTCAGTACTTC.

In this sample, this clonotype turned up a few times. The chain joins TRBV19 to TRBJ2-7, with D hard to call. Germline lookup yields CDR1 LNHDA and CDR2 SQIVND (reference sequence). V was pared by 1 base and J by 4 bases, with 8 bases between. The CDR3 is 13 amino acids. Written as DNA, the CDR3 is TGTGCCAGTAGTATAGGTCCCGGTTACGAGCAGTACTTC. It translates to CASSIGPGYEQYF.

The J gene is TRBJ2-3, the V gene TRBV6-2 or TRBV6-3; 7 bases fit TRBD2. After removal of 3 bases from V and 4 bases from J, the junction contained 7 bases not matched to a gene. Germline V gene data show CDR1 as MNHEY and CDR2 as SVGEGT. CDR3 size: 15 residues. In DNA form, the CDR3 reads TGTGCCAGCAGTTATGGGGCGGGAGAATCAGATACGCAGTATTTT. It yields the protein CASSYGAGESDTQYF.

This clonotype was counted a few times. The chain recombines TRBV28 with TRBJ2-5; D uncertain. V was cut by 3 bases and J by 3 bases, with 11 bases left in between. From germline, CDR1 is MDHEN and CDR2 SYDVKM. The CDR3 is made up of 14 amino acids. The CDR3 loop is CASSFIPPKETQYF. In nucleotides, the CDR3 is TGTGCCAGCAGTTTCATACCGCCGAAAGAGACCCAGTACTTC.

The genes are TRBV28 and TRBJ2-7, with D tentatively TRBD1 (6 bases). Trimming took off 3 bases at V and 5 bases at J, with 17 bases between the two ends. This CDR3 is 15 amino acids long. Germline assignment: CDR1 MDHEN and CDR2 SYDVKM. Here the CDR3 reads CASSFLGQGKDEQYF. The DNA for the CDR3 is TGTGCCAGCAGTTTTCTGGGGCAGGGGAAAGACGAGCAGTACTTC.

The rearrangement uses TRBV7-2 and TRBJ2-7, with 7 nucleotides matching TRBD1. Germline-derived CDR1 and CDR2 are SGHTA and FQGNSA. Trimming took 0 bases from V and 0 from J; bases not matched to a gene: 5. This CDR3 has 16 amino acids. The CDR3 is CASSLAGTASSYEQYF. The CDR3 coding sequence is TGTGCCAGCAGCTTAGCAGGGACAGCGAGCTCCTACGAGCAGTACTTC. The full variable domain, with the rest looked up from reference TRBV7-2 and TRBJ2-7, is GAGVSQSPSNKVTEKGKDVELRCDPISGHTALYWYRQSLGQGLEFLIYFQGNSAPDKSGLPSDRFSAERTGGSVSTLTIQRTQQEDSAVYLCASSLAGTASSYEQYFGPGTRLTVT.

The rearrangement uses TRBV6-1 and TRBJ2-7; D is possibly TRBD2 (5 bases). CDR1 and CDR2 from the germline V gene are MNHNS and SASEGT. CDR3 length equals 12 residues. For the CDR3, the DNA is TGTGCCAGCAGTGAATCTGCCGGGAAGTATTTCGTC. Residues: CASSESAGKYFV.